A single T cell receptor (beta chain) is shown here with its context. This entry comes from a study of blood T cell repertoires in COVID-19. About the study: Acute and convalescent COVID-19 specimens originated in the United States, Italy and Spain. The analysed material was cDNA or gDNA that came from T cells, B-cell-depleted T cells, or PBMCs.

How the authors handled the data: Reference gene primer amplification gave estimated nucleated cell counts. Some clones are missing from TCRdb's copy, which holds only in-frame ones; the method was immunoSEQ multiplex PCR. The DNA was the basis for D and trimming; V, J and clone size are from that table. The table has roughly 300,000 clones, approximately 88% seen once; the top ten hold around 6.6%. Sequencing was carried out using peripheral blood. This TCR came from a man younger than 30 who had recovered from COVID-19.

The CDR3 region has the DNA TGTGCCAGCACAGAGACAGGGTACGGCACAGATACGCAGTATTTT. Its protein product is CASTETGYGTDTQYF. The rearrangement joins TRBV9 to TRBJ2-3; 7 bases are shared with TRBD1. The CDR3 covers 15 residues. Germline V lookup: CDR1 SGDLS, CDR2 YYNGEE. V shed 6 bases and J 1 base; nucleotides not matched to a gene: 8. The full variable domain, its missing parts supplied by reference TRBV9 and TRBJ2-3, is DSGVTQTPKHLITATGQRVTLRCSPRSGDLSVYWYQQSLDQGLQFLIQYYNGEERAKGNILERFSAQQFPDLHSELNLSSLELGDSALYFCASTETGYGTDTQYFGPGTRLTVL.